These T cell receptor beta chains were read from a single sample in a study of T cell repertoires in cytomegalovirus infection. These receptors have no identified antigens. TCRdb reprocessed the reads via MiXCR and lists one record per CDR3 protein. The sample records 700,000 to 950,000 distinct CDR3 sequences, 32% being singletons. The material sequenced was cultured CD8+ T cells from PBMCs, taken from culture after CMV antigen stimulation. The receptors derive from a human donor in good health (CMV status not recorded). Some clones in this sample may be carry-over from other donors' samples. Each CDR3 is given with its conserved first and last residue. Fields, in order: clone size, J gene, D gene, V gene, CDR3 protein, CDR3 DNA. A D gene is named only where the DNA matches it firmly. For some rows the clone size is stated as once, few or many, or as a class when expanded; others skip it.

size: -; J: TRBJ2-3; D: TRBD2; V: TRBV2; CDR3: CASSEIRVLAGGSDTQYF; DNA: TGTGCCAGCAGTGAAATAAGGGTATTAGCGGGGGGTTCAGATACGCAGTATTTT
size: -; J: TRBJ2-3; D: -; V: TRBV7-6; CDR3: CASSQGGFYTDTQYF; DNA: TGTGCCAGCAGCCAAGGCGGGTTCTACACAGATACGCAGTATTTT
size: many; J: TRBJ1-4; D: -; V: TRBV7-8; CDR3: CASSAEGWEKLFF; DNA: TGTGCCAGCAGCGCCGAGGGATGGGAAAAACTGTTTTTT
size: -; J: TRBJ1-2; D: -; V: TRBV7-9; CDR3: CASSLRPSFGYTF; DNA: TGTGCCAGCAGCCTCCGGCCCAGCTTTGGCTACACCTTC
size: -; J: TRBJ2-1; D: -; V: TRBV12-3/TRBV12-4; CDR3: CASFHGEQFF; DNA: TGTGCCAGCTTCCACGGTGAGCAGTTCTTC
size: -; J: TRBJ1-2; D: -; V: TRBV9; CDR3: CASSPLQPAF; DNA: TGTGCCAGCAGCCCACTACAGCCTGCGTTC
size: many; J: TRBJ1-5; D: -; V: TRBV7-9; CDR3: CASSLAGFDSNQPQHF; DNA: TGTGCCAGCAGCTTAGCGGGATTCGATAGCAATCAGCCCCAGCATTTT
size: few; J: TRBJ2-2; D: -; V: TRBV7-9; CDR3: CASSLSRGPGTGELFF; DNA: TGTGCCAGCAGCTTATCTCGGGGCCCAGGGACCGGGGAGCTGTTTTTT
size: few; J: TRBJ2-3; D: -; V: TRBV10-3; CDR3: CAIRDTDTQYF; DNA: TGTGCCATCAGGGACACAGATACGCAGTATTTT
size: -; J: TRBJ2-1; D: TRBD2; V: TRBV7-9; CDR3: CASSSLAGGPPIEQFF; DNA: TGTGCCAGCAGCTCCCTAGCGGGGGGGCCCCCAATCGAGCAGTTCTTC
size: few; J: TRBJ1-2; D: -; V: TRBV7-9; CDR3: CASTLGFGSNYGYTF; DNA: TGTGCCAGCACATTAGGCTTTGGCAGTAACTATGGCTACACCTTC
size: -; J: TRBJ2-2; D: TRBD1; V: TRBV6-5; CDR3: CASSSFRDRATGELFF; DNA: TGTGCCAGCAGTTCCTTCCGGGACAGGGCCACCGGGGAGCTGTTTTTT
size: many; J: TRBJ1-5; D: -; V: TRBV6-5; CDR3: CASSYSGGGNQPQHF; DNA: TGTGCCAGCAGTTACTCCGGGGGAGGCAATCAGCCCCAGCATTTT
size: few; J: TRBJ2-1; D: -; V: TRBV12-3/TRBV12-4; CDR3: CASSLVGIYNEQFF; DNA: TGTGCCAGCAGTTTGGTGGGGATATACAATGAGCAGTTCTTC
size: -; J: TRBJ1-1; D: -; V: TRBV6-2/TRBV6-3; CDR3: CASSSTGFMNTEAFF; DNA: TGTGCCAGCAGTTCGACAGGTTTCATGAACACTGAAGCTTTCTTT
size: -; J: TRBJ1-1; D: -; V: TRBV25-1; CDR3: CASSEYFTESNTEAFF; DNA: TGTGCCAGCAGTGAATATTTCACAGAAAGTAACACTGAAGCTTTCTTT
size: few; J: TRBJ1-1; D: -; V: TRBV4-1; CDR3: CASSQDDFGNTEAFF; DNA: TGCGCCAGCAGCCAAGATGATTTCGGGAACACTGAAGCTTTCTTT